The 20 T cell receptor beta chains below come from one sample, sequenced in a study of immune evolution from preneoplasia to lung adenocarcinoma. This table comes from immunoSEQ multiplex PCR, and its TCRdb copy is limited to in-frame clones, with some not included. The table includes roughly 4,400 clones, over 70% detected once. Sequencing was performed on FFPE minimally invasive lung adenocarcinoma tissue. These receptors were taken from a person between 60 and 79 years old with lung adenocarcinoma.

The rearrangement uses TRBV7-9 and TRBJ2-2; the D is unclear. Trimming left V 2 bases short and J 4 bases short, with 8 bases between. This CDR3 comprises 14 residues. Germline V CDR1 and CDR2: SEHNR, FQNEAQ (reference sequence). This CDR3 is CASSLSQITGELFF. The DNA of the CDR3 is TGTGCCAGCAGCTTATCGCAGATCACCGGGGAGCTGTTTTTT.

The chain is built from TRBV7-9 and TRBJ1-1, with D unclear. CDR3 length equals 12 residues. CDR1 is SEHNR and CDR2 is FQNEAQ in the germline V gene (reference sequence). Trimming cost V 7 bases and J 5 bases, with 11 bases left between them. This chain's CDR3 is CASNSHPTEAFF. Here the CDR3 DNA reads TGTGCCAGCAATTCACATCCGACTGAAGCTTTCTTT.

The rearrangement uses TRBV29-1 and TRBJ1-1, with D maybe TRBD1 (6 bases). Germline-derived CDR1 and CDR2 are SQVTM and ANQGSEA. The CDR3 is made up of 15 amino acids. With 3 bases removed from V and 0 bases from J, the gap between germline ends came to 14 bases. The DNA for the CDR3 is TGCAGCGTTGACGGGGGCGTCATTTTGAACACTGAAGCTTTCTTT. As protein: CSVDGGVILNTEAFF.

The chain has TRBV5-8 and TRBJ2-1; tentatively, D is TRBD2 (5 bases). The CDR3 contains 16 residues. The germline V and J ends were trimmed by 4 bases and 0 bases, with 14 bases remaining between them. Germline assignment: CDR1 SGHTS and CDR2 YDEGEE. The CDR3 is CASSPGSPRSYNEQFF. The DNA of the CDR3 is TGTGCCAGCAGCCCGGGGTCCCCGCGCTCCTACAATGAGCAGTTCTTC.

The chain joins TRBV5-1 to TRBJ2-1, with 9 bases aligning to TRBD2. Trimming cost V 1 base and J 1 base; bases outside gene matches: 9. Germline CDR1 SGHRS, CDR2 YFSETQ. The CDR3 is made up of 18 amino acids. The CDR3 bases are TGCGCCAGCAGCTTGTCTAGCGGGAATACTCCGTCCTACAATGAGCAGTTCTTC. Translating gives CASSLSSGNTPSYNEQFF.

This clone appeared a single time. One end of the junction varies from germline; a read error may be responsible. This CDR3 is also generated by other DNA sequences in the sample. The gene calls are TRBV18 and TRBJ2-5; D assignment may be TRBD1 or TRBD2 (5 bases each). The CDR3 is made up of 14 amino acids. Germline CDR1 and CDR2: KGHSH and LQKENI. CDR3 residues: CASSPNSGSETQYF. CDR3 DNA sequence: TGTGCCAGCTCACCTAATTCAGGGAGCGAGACCCAATACTTC. Filled out from reference TRBV18 and TRBJ2-5, the complete variable domain reads NAGVMQNPRHLVRRRGQEARLRCSPMKGHSHVYWYRQLPEEGLKFMVYLQKENIIDESGMPKERFSAEFPKEGPSILRIQQVVRGDSAAYFCASSPNSGSETQYFGPGTRLLVL.

This clone was counted between two and nine times. The chain uses TRBV18 and TRBJ2-1; D is possibly TRBD2 (5 bases). Deletions cut 1 base from V and 9 bases from J, with 19 bases between. CDR1 KGHSH and CDR2 LQKENI come from the germline V gene. The CDR3 is 16 residues long. The CDR3 spells CASSPRHGKVTSEQFF. CDR3 nucleotides: TGTGCCAGCTCACCACGCCACGGGAAGGTCACCAGTGAGCAGTTCTTC.

The chain links TRBV13 to TRBJ2-7; D unclear. Trimming pared 3 bases from V and 4 bases from J, leaving 7 bases between. CDR1 PRHDT and CDR2 FYEKMQ come from the germline V gene (reference sequence). The CDR3 spans 12 residues. DNA for the CDR3: TGTGCCAGCAGCTTCCCCGGATACGAGCAGTACTTC. It translates to CASSFPGYEQYF.

The chain carries TRBV28 and TRBJ1-5; D is unresolved. Trimming pared 7 bases from V and 0 bases from J, leaving 16 bases between. The CDR3 covers 16 residues. Looked up from germline, CDR1 is MDHEN and CDR2 is SYDVKM. The chain's CDR3 is CASTLDQEYSNQPQHF. CDR3 bases: TGTGCCAGCACCTTAGATCAGGAGTATAGCAATCAGCCCCAGCATTTT. The whole variable domain, filled in from reference TRBV28 and TRBJ1-5, reads DVKVTQSSRYLVKRTGEKVFLECVQDMDHENMFWYRQDPGLGLRLIYFSYDVKMKEKGDIPEGYSVSREKKERFSLILESASTNQTSMYLCASTLDQEYSNQPQHFGDGTRLSIL.

This chain uses TRBV21-1 with TRBJ2-7; the table assigns TRBD2, which was not confirmed against the DNA. TRBV21-1 is a documented pseudogene. This CDR3 is 10 amino acids long. The chain's CDR3 is CASRLIEQYF. CDR3 sequence (DNA): TGTGCCAGCAGGCTAATCGAGCAGTACTTC.

This clone has only one observation. CDR3: CASSYSIDGTGELFF. The CDR3 nucleotides are TGTGCCAGCAGTTACTCGATCGACGGCACCGGGGAGCTGTTTTTT. V gene TRBV6-6 combines with J gene TRBJ2-2; D not resolved. The CDR3 runs 15 residues. From germline, CDR1 is MNHNY and CDR2 SVGAGI (reference sequence). The V end lost 0 bases, the J end lost 4 bases, and 9 bases lay between the germline ends.

The V and J genes are TRBV5-6 and TRBJ2-3; D may correspond to TRBD1 or TRBD2 (5 bases each). The V gene's germline CDR1 is SGHDT and CDR2 YYEEEE. The ends were cut back, 2 bases at V and 6 bases at J, with 10 bases in the middle. There are 13 residues in the CDR3. For the CDR3, the DNA is TGTGCCAGCAGCTTATTGGGACCCGATACGCAGTATTTT. Translation: CASSLLGPDTQYF.

The J gene is TRBJ2-1, the V gene TRBV5-1; D ambiguous. CDR1 and CDR2 from the germline V gene are SGHRS and YFSETQ. This CDR3 is 13 amino acids long. V lost 0 bases and J lost 9, with 10 bases in between. The CDR3 sequence is CASSLESSSEQFF. CDR3 nucleotide sequence: TGCGCCAGCAGCTTGGAGAGTAGTAGTGAGCAGTTCTTC.

This clone was detected once. This sequence joins TRBV13 and TRBJ2-7; 7 bases are shared with TRBD1. This CDR3 has 12 amino acids. Germline CDR1 is PRHDT and CDR2 is FYEKMQ (reference sequence). The V and J ends lost 0 bases and 8 bases, in that order; junction bases with no gene match: 1. Here the CDR3 reads CASSLGQGKQYF. CDR3 DNA: TGTGCCAGCAGCTTAGGACAGGGGAAGCAGTACTTC.

V is TRBV4-1 and J is TRBJ2-1; D may be TRBD2 (5 bases). The CDR3 length is 16 residues. V lost 5 bases to trimming and J lost 6 bases, with 20 bases between them. The germline V gene has CDR1 MGHRA and CDR2 YSYEKL. The CDR3 here is CASSAVAAAPSNEQFF. CDR3 in DNA: TGCGCCAGCAGCGCAGTCGCAGCGGCCCCATCCAATGAGCAGTTCTTC.

This rearrangement joins TRBV7-6 to TRBJ2-2; TRBD2 aligns across 8 bases. Per germline, CDR1 SGHVS and CDR2 FNYEAQ. The V gene end was trimmed by 1 base and the J gene end by 4 bases; junction bases not matched to a gene: 5. The CDR3 has 16 residues. The CDR3 here is CASSLGAGGPTGELFF. CDR3 DNA: TGTGCCAGCAGCTTAGGGGCGGGAGGACCCACCGGGGAGCTGTTTTTT.

This chain links TRBV2 with TRBJ1-2; D is unresolved. Germline assignment: CDR1 SNHLY and CDR2 FYNNEI. V was clipped by 6 bases and J by 3 bases, with 11 bases between them. The CDR3 length is 13 residues. The CDR3 region is CASRGMLDYGYTF. In DNA form, the CDR3 reads TGTGCCAGCAGGGGGATGCTCGACTATGGCTACACCTTC.

V and J are TRBV5-6 and TRBJ2-2; D not certain. The CDR3 is 16 amino acids. Trimming took 0 bases from V and 0 from J, leaving 9 bases between them. The germline gives CDR1 SGHDT, CDR2 YYEEEE. The chain's CDR3 is CASSLGVGANTGELFF. The CDR3 DNA reads as TGTGCCAGCAGCTTGGGTGTAGGTGCGAACACCGGGGAGCTGTTTTTT.

The J gene is TRBJ1-5, the V gene TRBV23-1; 7 nucleotides align to TRBD1. TRBV23-1 carries the ORF label, with uncertain function. This CDR3 is 16 amino acids long. The V gene end was trimmed by 0 bases and the J gene end by 7 bases; junction bases not matched to a gene: 9. Here the CDR3 DNA reads TGCGCCAGCAGTCAATCGAGACAGGGCCGGTGGCAGCCCCAGCATTTT. It translates to CASSQSRQGRWQPQHF.

The chain joins TRBV7-8 to TRBJ2-7; TRBD2 matches at 12 bases. CDR1 is SGHVS, CDR2 FQNEAQ, per germline. With 1 base clipped from V and 2 bases from J, the junction kept 3 bases outside the gene matches. The CDR3 has 16 amino acids. The CDR3 DNA follows: TGTGCCAGCAGCTTAGGGACTAGCGGGAACCCCTACGAGCAGTACTTC. Its translation: CASSLGTSGNPYEQYF.